What follows describes a single TCR beta chain. Collection of blood occurred at baseline, at cycle 4 day 1, and at cycle 7 day 1. These data are taken from a study of OX40 agonist ivuxolimab in advanced cancers. Study information: While on treatment, patients had intravenous ivuxolimab at 0.01 to 10 mg/kg every 2 weeks.

Only in-frame clones appear in the TCRdb table, and some are missing; sequencing was by immunoSEQ multiplex PCR. Of about 70,000 clones listed, roughly 84% were seen once; the top ten hold 5% to 6.5%. The CDR3 loop spans 19 amino acids. J gave up 2 bases and V 1 base, and 12 bases lay outside the gene matches. Germline CDR1 is LNHNV and CDR2 is YYDKDF (reference sequence). The source is an adult with an advanced solid tumor such as melanoma, head and neck, liver or kidney cancer. The sequenced sample was CD4+ or CD8+ T cells sorted from blood, obtained in a trial of the OX40 agonist ivuxolimab. The rearrangement uses TRBV15 and TRBJ2-3; 10 bases line up with TRBD2. In DNA form, the CDR3 reads TGTGCCACCAGCAGAGTGGTGCTAGCGGGGGCCCTTCCCACAGATACGCAGTATTTT. Residues: CATSRVVLAGALPTDTQYF.